This entry concerns a single TCR beta chain. Its target is not known. This sample was included in a study of CXCR3-negative and CXCR3-positive naive CD8 T cells. Regarding the study as a whole: Memory CD8+ cells had much lower diversity, and both naive subsets had comparably high diversity. Relative to CXCR3-negative naive cells, CXCR3-positive naive cells had more hydrophobic TRB CDR3s.

Germline assignment: CDR1 KGHSY and CDR2 FQNENV. This CDR3 contains 15 residues. Preparation of TRB cDNA libraries relied on 5' RACE carrying UMI labels. Reanalyzing the 5' RACE reads, TCRdb keeps one entry per CDR3 protein, without DNA. This listing includes roughly 120,000 distinct CDR3 sequences. Triplicates of roughly 300,000 cells were sorted from each CD8+ T cell subset. CD45RO-CCR7+CD27+CD95- characterized naive CD8+ T cells. The J gene is TRBJ2-1, the V gene TRBV16. Source material: naive CXCR3+ CD8+ T cells from blood. This sample's subset: CD45RO-CCR7+CD27+CD95- naive CD8+ T cells expressing CXCR3 (TNR3+). The receptor was isolated from a human donor in good health. Some clones in this sample may be carry-over from other donors' samples. The chain's CDR3 is CASSQSVSSYNEQFF.